These 17 T cell receptor beta chains were sequenced from one sample in a study of blood T cell repertoires in COVID-19. Data came from immunoSEQ multiplex PCR; TCRdb stores just in-frame clones and leaves some out. Of 150,000 to 200,000 clones detected, about 80% appear once; the ten largest clones hold 22%. Sequencing input: peripheral blood. These receptors were taken from a woman of 80 years or more with acute or convalescent COVID-19.

This chain uses TRBV19 with TRBJ2-6; D is perhaps TRBD2 (7 bases). Germline V lookup: CDR1 LNHDA, CDR2 SQIVND (reference sequence). The CDR3 contains 16 residues. V lost 5 bases and J lost 0, with 11 bases in between. The CDR3 DNA reads TGTGCCAGTAGTGCGGGGGCGAGCTCTGGGGCCAACGTCCTGACTTTC. Translation gives CASSAGASSGANVLTF.

This clone was seen only a few times. The CDR3 DNA sequence: TGCAGCGTGGGACAGATGAATGGCTACACCTTC. Amino acids: CSVGQMNGYTF. This chain connects TRBV29-1 to TRBJ1-2, with TRBD1 matching over 7 bases. The ends lost 6 bases at V and 6 bases at J; junction bases unmatched: 4. The CDR3 spans 11 residues. CDR1 is SQVTM, CDR2 ANQGSEA, per germline.

This chain joins TRBV6-2 or TRBV6-3 and TRBJ2-3; no firm D call. The V end lost 0 bases, the J end lost 1 base, and 8 bases lay between the germline ends. CDR1 and CDR2 (germline): MNHEY, SVGEGT. The CDR3 spans 15 residues. The CDR3, as DNA: TGTGCCAGCAGTTACTCGGGCTCTGGCACAGATACGCAGTATTTT. This translates into CASSYSGSGTDTQYF.

The chain has TRBV28 and TRBJ1-1, with D tentatively TRBD1 (6 bases). The CDR3 runs 16 residues. From germline, CDR1 is MDHEN and CDR2 SYDVKM. The germline V and J ends were trimmed by 5 bases and 0 bases, with 16 bases remaining between them. The CDR3 nucleotides are TGTGCCAGCAGTAAAAGGACAGCCCCCATGAACACTGAAGCTTTCTTT. As protein: CASSKRTAPMNTEAFF.

The V gene is TRBV4-1, the J gene TRBJ2-5, with TRBD2 identical over 7 bases. The germline CDR1 and CDR2 sequences are MGHRA and YSYEKL. CDR3 length: 14 amino acids. After removal of 2 bases from V and 4 bases from J, the junction contained 4 bases not matched to a gene. The DNA for the CDR3 is TGCGCCAGCAGCCAATCCCGACTAGCAGAGACCCAGTACTTC. As protein: CASSQSRLAETQYF.

This clone was counted between two and nine times. V is TRBV5-4 and J is TRBJ2-5; TRBD1 might be the D (6 bases). Germline lookup yields CDR1 SGHNT and CDR2 YYREEE (reference sequence). The CDR3 extends over 15 amino acids. Trimming stripped 4 bases from V and 3 bases from J, with 16 bases between. The CDR3 sequence is CASSTPGQTEETQYF. CDR3 nucleotide sequence: TGTGCCAGCAGCACTCCTGGACAGACCGAAGAGACCCAGTACTTC.

A few counts support this clone. The CDR3 DNA follows: TGCAGTGCTAACTATCTTTACGAGCAGTACTTC. Residues: CSANYLYEQYF. The chain carries TRBV20-1 and TRBJ2-7; D unclear. The ends were cut back, 4 bases at V and 4 bases at J, with 8 bases in the middle. Germline V CDR1 and CDR2: DFQATT, SNEGSKA (reference sequence). The CDR3 totals 11 residues.

As DNA, the CDR3 is TGCGCCAGCAGCTCTTGGACAGGGGACTCGGGGGAGCAGTACTTC. As protein: CASSSWTGDSGEQYF. The rearrangement joins TRBV5-1 to TRBJ2-7, with 9 bases aligning to TRBD1. V trimming: 3 bases; J trimming: 7 bases; junction bases outside the gene matches: 11. The V gene's germline CDR1 is SGHRS and CDR2 YFSETQ. CDR3 length: 15 amino acids. The whole variable domain, remainder taken from reference TRBV5-1 and TRBJ2-7, is KAGVTQTPRYLIKTRGQQVTLSCSPISGHRSVSWYQQTPGQGLQFLFEYFSETQRNKGNFPGRFSGRQFSNSRSEMNVSTLELGDSALYLCASSSWTGDSGEQYFGPGTRLTVT.

The CDR3 loop is CASSYASGRARTGELFF. In nucleotides, the CDR3 is TGTGCCAGCAGTTATGCTAGCGGGAGGGCCCGAACCGGGGAGCTGTTTTTT. The V call is TRBV2, the J call TRBJ2-2; 12 bases line up with TRBD2. Germline V gives CDR1 SNHLY, CDR2 FYNNEI. V trimming: 5 bases; J trimming: 5 bases; junction bases outside the gene matches: 9. This CDR3 is built from 17 residues.

This clone has more than one count but fewer than ten. The chain uses TRBV7-2 and TRBJ2-2; tentatively, D is TRBD1 (6 bases). The CDR3 length is 14 residues. CDR1 and CDR2 from the germline V gene are SGHTA and FQGNSA. V was trimmed by 4 bases and J by 4 bases, leaving 10 bases between them. CDR3 DNA: TGTGCCAGCAGCTACGGACAGTCCACCGGGGAGCTGTTTTTT. Protein product: CASSYGQSTGELFF.

The rearrangement joins TRBV19 to TRBJ1-4, with TRBD1 matching 10 bases. The V gene's germline CDR1 is LNHDA and CDR2 SQIVND (reference sequence). V was clipped by 7 bases and J by 6 bases; unmatched bases: 8. The CDR3 loop spans 15 amino acids. The CDR3 DNA sequence: TGTGCCAGTATCACAGGGGGGACAGGGGATGAAAAACTGTTTTTT. This sequence encodes CASITGGTGDEKLFF.

For the CDR3, the DNA is TGTGCCATCAGTGTTGACAGGGTGGTCGGGGAGCTGTTTTTT. Translating gives CAISVDRVVGELFF. The chain combines TRBV10-3 with TRBJ2-2; 7 nucleotides match TRBD1. Germline values: CDR1 ENHRY, CDR2 SYGVKD. The CDR3 loop spans 14 amino acids. The V segment lost 4 bases and the J segment 7 bases; nucleotides outside the gene matches: 6.

V and J are TRBV6-5 and TRBJ1-1, with TRBD1 as a possible D gene (5 bases). The germline V gene has CDR1 MNHEY and CDR2 SVGAGI. Trimming took 6 bases from V and 1 from J, leaving 15 bases between them. The CDR3 is 15 amino acids. The CDR3 DNA follows: TGTGCCAGCAGCCCCCTCGACAGATGGAACACTGAAGCTTTCTTT. As protein: CASSPLDRWNTEAFF.

The rearrangement links TRBV5-5 to TRBJ1-5, with 12 bases aligning to TRBD1. Germline CDR1 reads SGHKS; CDR2 reads YYEKEE (reference sequence). The CDR3 is 19 amino acids. V was clipped by 2 bases and J by 2 bases; unmatched bases: 11. The chain's CDR3 is CASSLRTGQGAMGNQPQHF. The CDR3 nucleotides are TGTGCCAGCAGCTTAAGGACGGGACAGGGGGCGATGGGCAATCAGCCCCAGCATTTT.

The chain uses TRBV4-3 and TRBJ2-2, with D maybe TRBD1 (6 bases). The CDR3 is 15 residues long. Trimming removed 1 base from V and 6 bases from J, with 12 bases in between. From germline, CDR1 is LGHNA and CDR2 YSLEER. CDR3 nucleotides: TGCGCCAGCAGCCAAGGGACAGCTAGCCCCGGGGAGCTGTTTTTT. Its protein is CASSQGTASPGELFF.

This clone was counted once. This sequence joins TRBV7-9 and TRBJ2-7; 15 bases match TRBD2. This CDR3 region has 16 residues. Losses at the gene ends were 4 bases for V and 9 bases for J; bases not matched to a gene: 10. Germline assignment: CDR1 SEHNR and CDR2 FQNEAQ (reference sequence). In DNA form, the CDR3 reads TGTGCCAGCAGCTCCCCCCCGGGACTAGCGGGAGGAGGGCAGTACTTC. Translating it yields CASSSPPGLAGGGQYF.

The chain couples TRBV29-1 to TRBJ2-7, with 8 bases fitting TRBD2. This CDR3 comprises 13 residues. The V segment lost 6 bases and the J segment 6 bases; nucleotides outside the gene matches: 10. Germline CDR1 and CDR2: SQVTM and ANQGSEA. CDR3 bases: TGCAGCGTCCCCGGGGGGGGCAGCCGCGAGCAGTACTTC. Translated, it gives CSVPGGGSREQYF.